This T cell receptor beta chain was documented in a study of shared clonotypes between healthy human individuals. In the study overall: The people who gave samples were a couple of women and a few men aged 18 to 49. Whole-study results and caveats: For sorted subsets, rarefaction showed incomplete sequencing despite large depth.

In regard to this clone: What it binds is not known.

The assay was immunoSEQ multiplex PCR, and TCRdb's table has in-frame clones only and misses some. The repertoire holds about 1.1 million clones, around 77% seen once, with about 0.94% in the top ten. The V gene lost 5 bases and the J gene lost 4 bases, with 8 bases spanning the gap. Germline CDR1 is SGHTA and CDR2 is FQGNSA. The CDR3 has 12 amino acids. Sequencing input: memory CD4+ T cells from PBMCs. As to subset: CD45RA-negative fraction. The chain uses TRBV7-2 and TRBJ1-2; D call uncertain. The sequence was collected from a man aged 18 to 35 in good health. Some clones in this sample may be carry-over from other donors' samples. The CDR3 protein is CASSLQAYGYTF. The CDR3 bases are TGTGCCAGCAGCCTTCAGGCCTATGGCTACACCTTC.